A single sample is the source of the 9 T cell receptor beta chains below, sequenced in a study of shared T cell receptors in the human thymus. Produced via immunoSEQ multiplex PCR; TCRdb's table is partial and in-frame only. Of approximately 400,000 clones in the sample, around 93% were seen once. The sequenced material came from thymocytes. These receptors were taken from a human donor.

In its sample, this clone was seen once. V usage is TRBV25-1 and J usage is TRBJ2-7; possibly TRBD2 for D (5 bases). The germline V gene encodes CDR1 MGHDK and CDR2 SYGVNS. Trimming shortened V by 6 bases and J by 4 bases, and 19 bases separated the two germline ends. The CDR3 covers 15 residues. The chain's CDR3 is CASSTPLGRSYEQYF. The CDR3 DNA sequence: TGTGCCAGCAGCACTCCACTAGGAAGGTCGTACGAGCAGTACTTC.

This clone was counted once. The rearrangement joins TRBV21-1 to TRBJ1-1. TRBV21-1 constitutes a pseudogene. CDR3 length equals 18 residues. This CDR3 is CASSKVNGWGALDTEAFF. The CDR3 DNA follows: TGTGCCAGCAGCAAAGTGAACGGGTGGGGGGCCCTGGACACTGAAGCTTTCTTT.

V usage is TRBV2 and J usage is TRBJ2-5; 13 bases align to TRBD2. The germline gives CDR1 SNHLY, CDR2 FYNNEI. V lost 3 bases, J lost 4 bases, and 14 bases stayed unmatched. The CDR3 covers 19 residues. CDR3 sequence reads: CASSEGSWTSGRDLETQYF. The DNA for the CDR3 is TGTGCCAGCAGTGAGGGGTCATGGACTAGCGGGAGAGATTTAGAGACCCAGTACTTC.

This clone was found once. The conserved final phenylalanine or tryptophan is absent from the CDR3, which likely points to a read error. The limits of the CDR3 on the DNA are not certain, so only TCRdb's listed CDR3 is given. The V gene is TRBV5-1, the J gene TRBJ2-7. The CDR3 contains 10 residues when both ends are counted. Germline V lookup: CDR1 SGHRS, CDR2 YFSETQ. This chain's CDR3 is CASPGQSGPN.

The chain has TRBV7-2 and TRBJ2-1; 8 bases are a match to TRBD2. CDR3 length equals 15 residues. V shed 3 bases, J shed 1 base, and the junction held 2 bases outside the gene matches. Germline V gives CDR1 SGHTA, CDR2 FQGNSA. The CDR3 loop is CASSFSGASYNEQFF. In DNA, the CDR3 is TGTGCCAGCAGCTTTAGCGGGGCTTCCTACAATGAGCAGTTCTTC.

The rearrangement joins TRBV28 to TRBJ2-1; 11 bases line up with TRBD2. Germline V CDR1 and CDR2: MDHEN, SYDVKM. Trimming cost V 6 bases and J 5 bases; bases outside gene matches: 18. This CDR3 spans 19 amino acids. The CDR3 DNA sequence: TGTGCCAGCAGGCGGGACAGTAGCGTAGCGGGAGGGCTGAACAATGAGCAGTTCTTC. Its translation is CASRRDSSVAGGLNNEQFF.

This chain uses TRBV7-2 with TRBJ2-1, with a tentative D call TRBD2 (6 bases). This CDR3 is built from 17 residues. Germline V gene sequence: CDR1 SGHTA, CDR2 FQGNSA. V was trimmed by 0 bases and J by 4 bases, leaving 16 bases between them. The CDR3 DNA sequence: TGTGCCAGCAGCTTAGCCAATCGTCGGCGGGGATACAATGAGCAGTTCTTC. Protein sequence: CASSLANRRRGYNEQFF.

This chain connects TRBV6-5 to TRBJ2-2; a possible D gene is TRBD1 (6 bases). With 2 bases removed from V and 5 bases from J, the gap between germline ends came to 9 bases. The CDR3 runs 14 residues. Germline V gives CDR1 MNHEY, CDR2 SVGAGI. The DNA for the CDR3 is TGTGCCAGCAGTTACCCTACAGGGACCGGGGAGCTGTTTTTT. This translates into CASSYPTGTGELFF.

This chain connects TRBV11-2 to TRBJ2-7, with 11 bases aligning to TRBD2. The CDR3 runs 15 residues. Unmatched junction bases numbered 3, after V lost 1 base and J lost 4 bases. Germline V lookup: CDR1 SGHAT, CDR2 FQNNGV. In DNA, the CDR3 is TGTGCCAGCAGCTTAGTAACTAGCGGGAGTTACGAGCAGTACTTC. This translates into CASSLVTSGSYEQYF.